This entry describes one TCR beta chain. Its antigen is undetermined. Measured with immunoSEQ multiplex PCR; TCRdb has only the in-frame clones, and not every one. The table lists approximately 120,000 clones, around 90% of them singletons. The data derive from a study of identifying expanded T cells in peripheral blood. Study-wide results and limits: Roughly 1.1 clones differed between technical replicates, versus about 16 and 19 over time. Variance in clone template counts between roughly 2-week samples significantly increased with total template count across all healthy donors.

Per germline, CDR1 MNHEY and CDR2 SVGAGI. V was cut by 5 bases and J by 3 bases, with 14 bases left in between. The CDR3 is made up of 14 amino acids. Healthy donors had no documented immune events, such as infections, while sampled. The source of this sequence is a person aged 18-70 years in good health. The chain combines TRBV6-5 with TRBJ2-7, with D perhaps assigned TRBD1 or TRBD2 (5 bases each). Sequenced input: blood. In DNA, the CDR3 is TGTGCCAGCAGTCCCGGGACCCCACGCTACGAGCAGTACTTC. Translating gives CASSPGTPRYEQYF.